This TCR beta chain comes out of a study of cytomegalovirus exposure and HLA in healthy donors. Primers: 60 Vbeta forward and 13 Jbeta reverse. Sequencing was performed with immunoSEQ multiplex PCR; in TCRdb, only in-frame clones are kept and a portion is missing. The sample comprises roughly 240,000 clones, around 76% of which are singletons, and roughly 5% rests with the top ten. The TCR originated in a woman aged 40 to 50 in good health and CMV-seropositive. The material sequenced was PBMCs.

The CDR3 loop is CASSQRLAGGPYNEQFF. The CDR3 DNA is TGCGCCAGCAGCCAAAGGTTAGCGGGAGGGCCTTACAATGAGCAGTTCTTC. The chain links TRBV4-1 to TRBJ2-1; 11 nucleotides agree with TRBD2. Germline trimming cut 2 bases from V and 4 bases from J; bases unmatched to any gene: 7. Germline values: CDR1 MGHRA, CDR2 YSYEKL. CDR3 length: 17 amino acids.